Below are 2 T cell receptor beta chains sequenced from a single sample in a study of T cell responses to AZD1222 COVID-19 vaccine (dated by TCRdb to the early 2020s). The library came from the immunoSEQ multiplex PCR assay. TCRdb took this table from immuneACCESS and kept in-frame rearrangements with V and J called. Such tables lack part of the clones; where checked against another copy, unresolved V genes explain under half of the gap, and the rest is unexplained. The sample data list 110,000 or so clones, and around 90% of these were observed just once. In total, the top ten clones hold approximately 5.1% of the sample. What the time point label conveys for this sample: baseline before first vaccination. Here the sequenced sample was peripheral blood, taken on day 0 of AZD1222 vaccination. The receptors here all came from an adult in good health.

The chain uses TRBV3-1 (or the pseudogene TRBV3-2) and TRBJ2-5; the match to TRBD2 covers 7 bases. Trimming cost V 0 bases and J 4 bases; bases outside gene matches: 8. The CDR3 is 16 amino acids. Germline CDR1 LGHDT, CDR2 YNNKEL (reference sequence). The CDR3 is CASSQDLQGGPETQYF. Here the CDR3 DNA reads TGTGCCAGCAGCCAAGATCTCCAGGGAGGGCCAGAGACCCAGTACTTC.

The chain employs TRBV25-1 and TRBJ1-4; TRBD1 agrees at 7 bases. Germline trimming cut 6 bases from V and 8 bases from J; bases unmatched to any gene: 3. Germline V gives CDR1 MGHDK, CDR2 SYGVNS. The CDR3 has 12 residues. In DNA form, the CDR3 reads TGTGCCAGCAGGGCAGGGGGGGAAAAACTGTTTTTT. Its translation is CASRAGGEKLFF.